Sequencing of this TCR beta chain was carried out in a study of memory CD4+ T cells and cytomegalovirus serostatus. The germline V gene has CDR1 SGHVS and CDR2 FQNEAQ. The CDR3 spans 15 residues. The V gene lost 3 bases and the J gene lost 5 bases, with 17 bases spanning the gap. Single viable CD3+CD4+CD8-CD45RO+ cells were sorted as the memory CD4+ T cells. Total CD4+ T cells were enriched by CD4 positive selection. Libraries were prepared by immunoSEQ multiplex PCR; TCRdb keeps only in-frame clonotypes and omits some of them. The sample has tens of thousands of clones, about three quarters seen once.

The sequence was collected from an adult in good health and CMV-seronegative. The rearrangement joins TRBV7-8 to TRBJ2-7; D is perhaps TRBD2 (5 bases). The sequenced material came from memory CD4+ T cells from blood. The CDR3 DNA is TGTGCCAGCAGCTTTGAGGGCAAGGTAGTCGACGAGCAGTACTTC. Translated: CASSFEGKVVDEQYF.